One T cell receptor (beta chain) is described in this entry. These data are taken from a study of T cell responses to AZD1222 COVID-19 vaccine. Repertoires were generated with immunoSEQ multiplex PCR, while TCRdb's copy carries only in-frame clones and drops some. This table has roughly 42,000 clones, around 90% appearing once. Trimming removed 4 bases from V and 9 bases from J; junction bases left unmatched: 8. CDR1 and CDR2 (germline): LNHDA, SQIVND (reference sequence). The CDR3 is 14 residues long. V and J are TRBV19 and TRBJ1-5, with TRBD1 matching 8 bases. Sequencing used peripheral blood, obtained 28 days after the second dose of the MenACWY control vaccine. The source of this sequence is an adult who received the MenACWY meningococcal vaccine as a control. CDR3 DNA: TGTGCCAGTAGTAGAGACAGGGGCGAGGGGCCCCAGCATTTT. This codes for CASSRDRGEGPQHF.